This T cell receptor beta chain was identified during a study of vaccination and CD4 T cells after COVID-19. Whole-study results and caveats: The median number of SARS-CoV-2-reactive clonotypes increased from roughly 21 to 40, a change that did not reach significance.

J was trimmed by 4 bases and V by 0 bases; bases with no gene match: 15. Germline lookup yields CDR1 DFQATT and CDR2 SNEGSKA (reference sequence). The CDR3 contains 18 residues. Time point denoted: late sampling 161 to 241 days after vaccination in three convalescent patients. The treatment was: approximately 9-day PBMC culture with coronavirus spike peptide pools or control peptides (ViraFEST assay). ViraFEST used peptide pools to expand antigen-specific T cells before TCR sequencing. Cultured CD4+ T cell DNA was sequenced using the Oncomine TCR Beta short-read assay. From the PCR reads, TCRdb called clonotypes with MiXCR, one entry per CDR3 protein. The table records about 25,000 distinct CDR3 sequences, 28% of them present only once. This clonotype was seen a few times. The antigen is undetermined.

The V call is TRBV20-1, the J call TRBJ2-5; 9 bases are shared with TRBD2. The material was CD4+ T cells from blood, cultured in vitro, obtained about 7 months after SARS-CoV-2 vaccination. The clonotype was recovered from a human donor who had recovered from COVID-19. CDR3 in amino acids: CSARDTSLAGIPPETQYF. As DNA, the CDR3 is TGCAGTGCTAGAGATACGTCGCTAGCGGGAATTCCCCCAGAGACCCAGTACTTC.